One sample yielded the 9 T cell receptor beta chains listed below, sequenced in a study of T cells in Graves' hyperthyroidism and ophthalmopathy. RNA transcripts provided the source from which TCR beta CDR3 regions were amplified. The primer set for the first-round RT-PCR of the TCR CDR3 was HTBI. Each CDR3 protein gets one entry after TCRdb re-called the multiplex PCR reads with MiXCR. The table shows a few hundred thousand distinct CDR3 sequences, with around 45% occurring only once. The sample comprised peripheral blood or thyroid tissue (not recorded which). The receptors were sampled from a woman aged 18-29 years with Graves' hyperthyroidism.

The sample holds many counts of this clonotype. V usage is TRBV3-2 and J usage is TRBJ2-7. TRBV3-2 is recorded as a pseudogene. CDR3 length equals 13 residues. CDR3 DNA: TGTGCCAGCAGATCCGTGGGTGGCCACGAGCAGTACTTC. Amino acids: CASRSVGGHEQYF.

V gene TRBV20-1 combines with J gene TRBJ2-5, with D possibly TRBD2 on 6 matching bases. The CDR3 is made up of 17 amino acids. Germline assignment: CDR1 DFQATT and CDR2 SNEGSKA (reference sequence). Trimming left V 8 bases short and J 5 bases short, with 30 bases between. The CDR3 spells CSSPGEAAQSLRETQYF. CDR3 nucleotide sequence: TGCAGTTCCCCGGGGGAGGCGGCTCAGAGTCTGCGGGAGACCCAGTACTTC.

This chain links TRBV20-1 with TRBJ1-1; 11 bases agree with TRBD1. Unmatched junction bases numbered 12, after V lost 5 bases and J lost 7 bases. Germline CDR1 and CDR2: DFQATT and SNEGSKA (reference sequence). The CDR3 totals 15 residues. The CDR3 protein is CSADGQGAPRLEAFF. CDR3 bases: TGCAGTGCTGACGGACAGGGGGCACCGAGGCTTGAAGCTTTCTTT.

This clonotype was seen a handful of times. The V gene is TRBV20-1, the J gene TRBJ2-7; no definite D call. This CDR3 region has 14 residues. V was cut by 6 bases and J by 1 base, with 16 bases left in between. Germline CDR1 and CDR2: DFQATT and SNEGSKA (reference sequence). The CDR3 loop is CSAHTEPESYEQYF. The CDR3, as DNA: TGCAGTGCCCATACCGAACCGGAATCCTACGAGCAGTACTTC.

This clonotype occurred many times. The rearrangement joins TRBV5-4 to TRBJ2-7; D possibly uses TRBD1 or TRBD2 (5 bases each). The CDR3 length is 13 residues. Per germline, CDR1 SGHNT and CDR2 YYREEE (reference sequence). The V end was cut by 0 bases, the J end by 6 bases, with 10 bases between. The CDR3 DNA is TGTGCCAGCAGCTTGGAACAGGACTTCGAGCAGTACTTC. Its protein product is CASSLEQDFEQYF.

The V gene is TRBV15, the J gene TRBJ2-7; TRBD2 matches at 10 bases. The V and J ends lost 3 bases and 5 bases, in that order; junction bases with no gene match: 7. This CDR3 comprises 15 residues. Germline V CDR1 and CDR2: LNHNV, YYDKDF (reference sequence). CDR3 amino acids: CATSSEASGSNEQYF. The CDR3, as DNA: TGTGCCACCAGCAGTGAGGCTAGCGGGAGTAACGAGCAGTACTTC.

The rearrangement joins TRBV6-5 to TRBJ2-2; maybe TRBD2 (5 bases). The germline V and J ends were trimmed by 6 bases and 5 bases, with 16 bases remaining between them. Per germline, CDR1 MNHEY and CDR2 SVGAGI. This CDR3 has 15 residues. The CDR3 region is CASRPFLAGTGELFF. The CDR3 DNA follows: TGTGCCAGCAGACCCTTCCTAGCTGGAACCGGGGAGCTGTTTTTT.

The sample holds many counts of this clonotype. The chain joins TRBV5-8 to TRBJ1-2, with D possibly being TRBD1 (6 bases). The CDR3 sequence is 15 residues long. Looked up from germline, CDR1 is SGHTS and CDR2 is YDEGEE. V lost 5 bases and J 4 bases, leaving 18 bases between the germline ends. CDR3 region: CASRRLVQGVYGYTF. The CDR3 DNA is TGTGCCAGCAGGCGTCTTGTACAGGGAGTCTATGGCTACACCTTC.

This clonotype has a count of ten or more. The chain joins TRBV7-9 to TRBJ2-7; D not certain. CDR1 and CDR2 (germline): SEHNR, FQNEAQ (reference sequence). Trimming stripped 3 bases from V and 1 base from J, with 13 bases between. CDR3 size: 15 residues. CDR3: CASSLIGRTSYEQYF. As DNA, the CDR3 is TGTGCCAGCAGCTTGATTGGACGGACGTCCTACGAGCAGTACTTC.